The T cell receptor (beta chain) under discussion was sequenced for a study of cytomegalovirus exposure and HLA in healthy donors. Overall study context: The use of the same platform for the 120 or so validation repertoires and the roughly 680 first-cohort repertoires was reported by a later analysis.

Sequenced by immunoSEQ multiplex PCR; TCRdb stores in-frame clones only, minus some. Among 150,000 to 250,000 clones listed, roughly 81% were seen once. CDR3 size: 15 residues. The V and J ends lost 1 base and 4 bases, in that order; junction bases with no gene match: 6. CDR1 and CDR2 from the germline V gene are SGHAT and FQNNGV. These donors were members of the roughly 120-subject validation cohort, a group separate from the approximately 670-subject first cohort. The sequencing input was PBMCs. This TCR was recovered from a woman between 25 and 40 years old in good health and CMV-seronegative. This chain links TRBV11-2 with TRBJ1-2; TRBD1 matches at 7 bases. DNA for the CDR3: TGTGCCAGCAGCTTAGGACAGGGCCCACCCTATGGCTACACCTTC. This gives the protein CASSLGQGPPYGYTF. Drawing the rest from reference TRBV11-2 and TRBJ1-2, the complete variable domain is EAGVAQSPRYKIIEKRQSVAFWCNPISGHATLYWYQQILGQGPKLLIQFQNNGVVDDSQLPKDRFSAERLKGVDSTLKIQPAKLEDSAVYLCASSLGQGPPYGYTFGSGTRLTVV.